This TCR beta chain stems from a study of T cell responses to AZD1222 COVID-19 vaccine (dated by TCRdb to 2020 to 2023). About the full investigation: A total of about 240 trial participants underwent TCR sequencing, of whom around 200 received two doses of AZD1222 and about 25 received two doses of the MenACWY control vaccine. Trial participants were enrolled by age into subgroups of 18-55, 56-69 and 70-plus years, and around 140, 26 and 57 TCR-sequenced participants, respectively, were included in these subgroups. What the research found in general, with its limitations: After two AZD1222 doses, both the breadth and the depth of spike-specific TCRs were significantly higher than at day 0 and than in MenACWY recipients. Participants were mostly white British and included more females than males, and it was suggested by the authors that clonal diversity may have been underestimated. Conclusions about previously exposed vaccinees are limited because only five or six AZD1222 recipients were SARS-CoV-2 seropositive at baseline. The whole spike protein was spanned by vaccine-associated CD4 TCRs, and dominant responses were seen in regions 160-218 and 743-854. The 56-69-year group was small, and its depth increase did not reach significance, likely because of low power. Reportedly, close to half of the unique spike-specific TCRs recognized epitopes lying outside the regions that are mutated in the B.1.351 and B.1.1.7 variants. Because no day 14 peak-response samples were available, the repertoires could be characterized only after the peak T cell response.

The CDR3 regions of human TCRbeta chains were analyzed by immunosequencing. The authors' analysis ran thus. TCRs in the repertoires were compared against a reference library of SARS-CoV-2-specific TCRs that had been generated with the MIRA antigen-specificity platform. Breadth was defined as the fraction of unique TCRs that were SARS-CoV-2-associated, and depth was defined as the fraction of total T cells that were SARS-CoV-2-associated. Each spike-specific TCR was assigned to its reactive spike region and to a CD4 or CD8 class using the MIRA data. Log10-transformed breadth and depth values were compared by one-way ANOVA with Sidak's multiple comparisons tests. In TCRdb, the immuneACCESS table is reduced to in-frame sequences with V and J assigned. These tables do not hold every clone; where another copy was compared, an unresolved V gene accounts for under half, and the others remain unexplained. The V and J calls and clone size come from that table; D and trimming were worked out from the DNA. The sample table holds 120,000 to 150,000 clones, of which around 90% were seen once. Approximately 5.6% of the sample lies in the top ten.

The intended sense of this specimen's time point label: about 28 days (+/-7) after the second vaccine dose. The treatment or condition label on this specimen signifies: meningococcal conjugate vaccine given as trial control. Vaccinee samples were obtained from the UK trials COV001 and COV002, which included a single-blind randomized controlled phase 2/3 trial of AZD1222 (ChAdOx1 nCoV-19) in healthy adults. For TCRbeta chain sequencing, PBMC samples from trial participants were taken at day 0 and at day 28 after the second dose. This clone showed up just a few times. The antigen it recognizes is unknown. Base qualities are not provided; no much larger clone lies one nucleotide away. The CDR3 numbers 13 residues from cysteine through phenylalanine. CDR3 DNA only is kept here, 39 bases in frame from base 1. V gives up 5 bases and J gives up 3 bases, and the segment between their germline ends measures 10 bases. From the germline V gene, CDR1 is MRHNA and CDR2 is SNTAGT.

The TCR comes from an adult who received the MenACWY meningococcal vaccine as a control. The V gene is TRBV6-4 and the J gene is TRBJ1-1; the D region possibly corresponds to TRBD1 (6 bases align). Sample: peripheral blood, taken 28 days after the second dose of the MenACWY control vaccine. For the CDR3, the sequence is CASSYRDDTEAFF. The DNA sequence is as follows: TGTGCCAGCAGTTACAGGGATGACACTGAAGCTTTCTTT.